This T cell receptor (beta chain) was recovered during a study of identical twins. V dropped 5 bases and J dropped 4 bases, with 11 bases sitting between them. The CDR3 spans 14 residues. CDR1 and CDR2 (germline): SEHNR, FQNEAQ (reference sequence). All donors were healthy Caucasians. In its sample, this clonotype was seen a few times. No antigen is known for it. A universal primer site was added by template switching, and unique molecular identifiers were carried by the cDNA. TCRdb processed the 5' RACE reads anew with MiXCR; each CDR3 protein has one entry. Of 1.5 million to 2 million distinct CDR3 sequences in the sample, around a third were seen once. Study-wide results and limits: Researchers reported weaker excess twin sharing in beta out-of-frame sequences.

This TCR derives from a newborn girl in good health. The chain has TRBV7-9 and TRBJ2-2; possible D gene TRBD1, 5 bases. What was sequenced was cord blood. CDR3 DNA: TGTGCCAGCAGCGGCCGACAGTCCACCGGGGAGCTGTTTTTT. It is translated as CASSGRQSTGELFF.